This T cell receptor beta chain was sequenced during a study of cytomegalovirus exposure and HLA in healthy donors. The CDR3 covers 14 residues. V was pared by 6 bases and J by 5 bases, with 13 bases between. CDR1 and CDR2 from the germline V gene are MNHEY and SMNVEV (reference sequence). Amplification used 60 Vbeta primers and 13 Jbeta primers. Profiled with immunoSEQ multiplex PCR; TCRdb holds only in-frame clones, not every one. In the table there are 52,000 or so clones, roughly four fifths of which are singletons. This chain links TRBV27 with TRBJ2-2; D remains ambiguous. This TCR was sampled from a woman aged 40 to 50 in good health and CMV-seropositive. Material: PBMCs. The CDR3 spells CASRRDWVTGELFF. CDR3 sequence (DNA): TGTGCCAGCAGGCGTGACTGGGTGACCGGGGAGCTGTTTTTT.